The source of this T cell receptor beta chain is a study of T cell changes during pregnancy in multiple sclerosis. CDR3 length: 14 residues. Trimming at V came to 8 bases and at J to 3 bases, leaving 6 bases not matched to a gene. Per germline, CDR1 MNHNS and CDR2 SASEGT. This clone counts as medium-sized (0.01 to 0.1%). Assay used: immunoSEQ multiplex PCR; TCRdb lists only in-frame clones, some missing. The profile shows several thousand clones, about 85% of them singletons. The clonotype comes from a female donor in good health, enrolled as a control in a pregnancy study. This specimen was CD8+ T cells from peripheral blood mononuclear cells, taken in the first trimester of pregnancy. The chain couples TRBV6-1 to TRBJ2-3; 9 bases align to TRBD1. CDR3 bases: TGTGCCAGCCCGGGACAGGGTGAGACAGATACGCAGTATTTT. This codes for CASPGQGETDTQYF.